This passage covers 28 T cell receptor beta chains from one sample sequenced in a study of blood T cells in healthy people across ages. For the second PCR, which ran for about 7 to 12 cycles, a sample-barcoded 5' primer and a J-beta primer mix were used. TCRdb independently ran MiXCR on the 5' RACE reads; one entry per CDR3 protein. This table holds over a million distinct CDR3 sequences, 35% to 50% found once. Sequencing input: blood. The receptors derive from a woman aged 60-75 years in good health.

This chain links TRBV5-1 with TRBJ2-1, with D perhaps TRBD2 (6 bases). The length of the CDR3 is 13 residues. Germline CDR1 is SGHRS and CDR2 is YFSETQ. Between the trimmed V and J ends, which lost 4 bases and 9 bases, there was a span of 14 bases. The CDR3 here is CASSVEGPSEQFF. In DNA form, the CDR3 reads TGCGCCAGCAGCGTGGAGGGCCCCAGTGAGCAGTTCTTC. Filled out from reference TRBV5-1 and TRBJ2-1, the complete variable domain reads KAGVTQTPRYLIKTRGQQVTLSCSPISGHRSVSWYQQTPGQGLQFLFEYFSETQRNKGNFPGRFSGRQFSNSRSEMNVSTLELGDSALYLCASSVEGPSEQFFGPGTRLTVL.

The chain carries TRBV11-2 and TRBJ2-5; 10 bases are shared with TRBD1. CDR3 size: 14 residues. Germline V gives CDR1 SGHAT, CDR2 FQNNGV. Trimming cost V 1 base and J 7 bases; bases outside gene matches: 3. The CDR3: CASSLGQGAGTQYF. Here the CDR3 DNA reads TGTGCCAGCAGCTTAGGACAGGGGGCCGGGACCCAGTACTTC.

The chain combines TRBV3-1 with TRBJ2-7, with D perhaps being TRBD1 or TRBD2 (6 bases each). Trimming cost V 4 bases and J 2 bases, with 18 bases left between them. This CDR3 is built from 16 residues. In germline, CDR1 is LGHDT, CDR2 YNNKEL (reference sequence). CDR3 coding DNA: TGTGCCAGCAGCCCTCACAGGGAATCGGGGGCCTACGAGCAGTACTTC. Encoded protein: CASSPHRESGAYEQYF.

The table lists this clonotype with a few counts. This sequence joins TRBV27 and TRBJ1-2, with unresolved D. Germline CDR1 MNHEY, CDR2 SMNVEV (reference sequence). The CDR3 has 12 residues. V was cut by 1 base and J by 6 bases, with 6 bases left in between. The CDR3 loop reads CASSLYGDGYTF. CDR3 bases: TGTGCCAGCAGTTTATACGGAGATGGCTACACCTTC.

The rearrangement links TRBV4-2 to TRBJ1-2, with a possible D match to TRBD1 (5 bases). Per the germline V gene, CDR1 is LGHNA and CDR2 is YNFKEQ. CDR3 size: 17 residues. Trimming took 0 bases from V and 4 from J, leaving 18 bases between them. CDR3 sequence: CASSQELSGVASYGYTF. The CDR3 nucleotides are TGTGCCAGCAGCCAAGAACTCTCGGGGGTAGCTTCCTATGGCTACACCTTC.

This clonotype was seen a few times. The chain is built from TRBV29-1 and TRBJ2-1, with 11 bases fitting TRBD2. The CDR3 loop spans 14 amino acids. V gave up 4 bases and J gave up 1 base; unmatched junction bases: 0. CDR1 and CDR2 from the germline V gene are SQVTM and ANQGSEA. CDR3 coding DNA: TGCAGCGTTGGGACTAGCGGGTCCTACAATGAGCAGTTCTTC. Its protein is CSVGTSGSYNEQFF.

This chain links TRBV6-1 with TRBJ1-2; D not certain. The CDR3 is 12 amino acids. Trimming removed 6 bases from V and 4 bases from J, with 9 bases in between. CDR1 and CDR2 from the germline V gene are MNHNS and SASEGT. CDR3 nucleotide sequence: TGTGCCAGCAGGGATAGCCTCTATGGCTACACCTTC. Its protein is CASRDSLYGYTF.

The rearrangement joins TRBV3-1 to TRBJ2-5; TRBD2 matches 11 bases. CDR3 length: 16 residues. Unmatched junction bases numbered 16, after V lost 5 bases and J lost 11 bases. Germline CDR1 is LGHDT and CDR2 is YNNKEL (reference sequence). In DNA, the CDR3 is TGTGCCAGCAGCTCAGCCCTTAGAGGACTAGCGGGCCAGCAGTACTTC. It encodes CASSSALRGLAGQQYF.

This sequence joins TRBV3-1 and TRBJ2-5, with 9 bases lining up with TRBD1. The germline V gene has CDR1 LGHDT and CDR2 YNNKEL (reference sequence). The CDR3 sequence is 20 residues long. The V gene end was trimmed by 0 bases and the J gene end by 2 bases; junction bases not matched to a gene: 16. The CDR3, as DNA: TGTGCCAGCAGCCAAGAAGGGGAGATAACCGGGACAGGGAGACAAGAGACCCAGTACTTC. Encoded protein: CASSQEGEITGTGRQETQYF.

This clonotype was seen more than once but under ten times. The V call is TRBV29-1, the J call TRBJ2-7, with TRBD2 identical over 11 bases. The CDR3 is 15 residues long. The trim removed 7 bases at V and 0 bases at J, leaving 8 bases unmatched. CDR1 and CDR2 from the germline V gene are SQVTM and ANQGSEA. For the CDR3, the DNA is TGCAGCGCCCCACGCACTAGCGGGAGCTCCTACGAGCAGTACTTC. This translates into CSAPRTSGSSYEQYF.

This chain joins TRBV3-1 and TRBJ1-1; D is ambiguous. The CDR3 spans 14 residues. Trimming pared 6 bases from V and 0 bases from J, leaving 11 bases between. Germline V gene lookup returns CDR1 LGHDT and CDR2 YNNKEL (reference sequence). The CDR3 DNA reads TGTGCCAGCAGACTATCAGATATGAACACTGAAGCTTTCTTT. Its translation: CASRLSDMNTEAFF.

The chain uses TRBV20-1 and TRBJ2-1, with 8 bases matching TRBD2. J lost 3 bases, V lost 2 bases, and 6 bases had no gene match. The CDR3 runs 15 residues. CDR1 and CDR2 from the germline V gene are DFQATT and SNEGSKA (reference sequence). This chain's CDR3 is CSARKSGSDYNEQFF. The CDR3 DNA follows: TGCAGTGCTAGAAAAAGCGGGAGTGACTACAATGAGCAGTTCTTC.

CDR3 residues: CASSQVWGRNIQYF. The CDR3 region has the DNA TGTGCCAGCAGCCAAGTCTGGGGGCGTAACATTCAGTACTTC. This chain connects TRBV16 to TRBJ2-4; TRBD1 might be the D (6 bases). The CDR3 has 14 amino acids. V dropped 2 bases and J dropped 7 bases, with 12 bases sitting between them. Germline CDR1 and CDR2: KGHSY and FQNENV.

The chain has TRBV20-1 and TRBJ2-1; a possible D gene is TRBD1 (5 bases). Germline CDR1 reads DFQATT; CDR2 reads SNEGSKA (reference sequence). V lost 4 bases to trimming and J lost 1 base, with 11 bases between them. This CDR3 is built from 14 residues. CDR3: CSAINRLSYNEQFF. CDR3 coding DNA: TGCAGTGCTATAAACAGGTTGTCCTACAATGAGCAGTTCTTC.

This clonotype appeared many times. The chain is built from TRBV10-3 and TRBJ1-3, with D possibly TRBD1 on 5 matching bases. In germline, CDR1 is ENHRY, CDR2 SYGVKD. This CDR3 has 15 amino acids. The V and J ends lost 3 bases and 3 bases respectively, with 12 bases between them. The CDR3 bases are TGTGCCATCAGTGACCCCCAGGGTTTTGGAAACACCATATATTTT. Translated, it gives CAISDPQGFGNTIYF.

The rearrangement joins TRBV2 to TRBJ1-1; D gene unclear. The V and J ends lost 7 bases and 1 base respectively, with 7 bases between them. The CDR3 spans 12 residues. The germline CDR1 and CDR2 sequences are SNHLY and FYNNEI. The CDR3, as DNA: TGTGCCAGCAATAGTCCGAACACTGAAGCTTTCTTT. Amino acid sequence: CASNSPNTEAFF.

The V call is TRBV12-3 or TRBV12-4, the J call TRBJ2-1; 9 positions agree with TRBD2. This CDR3 comprises 17 residues. The V and J ends lost 5 bases and 5 bases, in that order; junction bases with no gene match: 13. CDR3 sequence reads: CASSPELGLARNNEQFF. CDR3 nucleotide sequence: TGTGCCAGCAGTCCGGAGTTAGGACTAGCGAGGAACAATGAGCAGTTCTTC.

This clonotype turned up a few times. A read error may explain this, as a much larger clone is one base away. V and J are TRBV3-1 and TRBJ2-7; no clear D. Germline assignment: CDR1 LGHDT and CDR2 YNNKEL (reference sequence). The CDR3 runs 13 residues. V gave up 6 bases and J gave up 0 bases, with 9 bases separating them. DNA for the CDR3: TGTGCCAGCAGTCCCCCGAACTCCTACGAGCAGTACTTC. Its protein is CASSPPNSYEQYF.

The CDR3 here is CASSPGGHPADTQYF. The CDR3, as DNA: TGCGCCAGCAGCCCGGGGGGACACCCCGCAGATACGCAGTATTTT. The chain combines TRBV5-1 with TRBJ2-3, with a tentative D call TRBD2 (7 bases). Trimming pared 4 bases from V and 4 bases from J, leaving 16 bases between. From germline, CDR1 is SGHRS and CDR2 YFSETQ. The CDR3 covers 15 residues.

This clonotype was picked up a small number of times. J is TRBJ2-3 and V is TRBV15; TRBD2 aligns across 7 bases. The germline gives CDR1 LNHNV, CDR2 YYDKDF (reference sequence). The CDR3 runs 15 residues. After removal of 5 bases from V and 2 bases from J, the junction contained 7 bases not matched to a gene. The CDR3 DNA is TGTGCCACCAGCCCTGGGGGGGAAATCACAGATACGCAGTATTTT. It translates to CATSPGGEITDTQYF.

V is TRBV12-3 or TRBV12-4 and J is TRBJ1-2, with 8 bases aligning to TRBD1. The ends lost 4 bases at V and 7 bases at J; junction bases unmatched: 2. The CDR3 contains 12 residues. CDR3 region: CASSSGGAGYTF. CDR3 sequence (DNA): TGTGCCAGCAGTTCAGGGGGCGCTGGCTACACCTTC.

This clonotype was picked up a small number of times. The chain carries TRBV6-2 or TRBV6-3 and TRBJ2-7; TRBD2 matches at 8 bases. The germline V gene encodes CDR1 MNHEY and CDR2 SVGEGT. The ends lost 8 bases at V and 2 bases at J; junction bases unmatched: 8. This CDR3 has 14 residues. The CDR3 region is CASHSGGAPYEQYF. CDR3 sequence (DNA): TGTGCCAGCCACAGCGGGGGCGCCCCCTACGAGCAGTACTTC.

The chain is built from TRBV7-9 and TRBJ2-1; TRBD2 agrees at 8 bases. The germline gives CDR1 SEHNR, CDR2 FQNEAQ (reference sequence). J was trimmed by 13 bases and V by 5 bases; bases with no gene match: 10. This CDR3 is 13 amino acids long. CDR3 in amino acids: CASSPRGGTIQFF. The CDR3 DNA reads as TGTGCCAGCAGCCCCCGCGGGGGGACCATCCAGTTCTTC.

The chain couples TRBV5-1 to TRBJ1-1, with D uncertain. CDR1 is SGHRS and CDR2 is YFSETQ in the germline V gene. V was cut by 2 bases and J by 5 bases, with 10 bases left in between. The CDR3 consists of 13 residues. CDR3 amino acids: CASSFDGRTEAFF. The CDR3 coding sequence is TGCGCCAGCAGCTTTGATGGCCGAACTGAAGCTTTCTTT.

The chain has TRBV6-5 and TRBJ2-3; TRBD2 agrees at 8 bases. Looked up from germline, CDR1 is MNHEY and CDR2 is SVGAGI. This CDR3 has 17 residues. V dropped 0 bases and J dropped 0; count of bases not matched to a gene: 5. CDR3 DNA: TGTGCCAGCAGTTACTCTATGGCTAGCGGGAGCACAGATACGCAGTATTTT. The encoded protein is CASSYSMASGSTDTQYF.

The gene calls are TRBV20-1 and TRBJ1-1; 7 bases match TRBD1. Germline loops: CDR1 DFQATT, CDR2 SNEGSKA (reference sequence). CDR3 size: 13 residues. The trim removed 6 bases at V and 1 base at J, leaving 5 bases unmatched. In DNA form, the CDR3 reads TGCAGTGCGAACAGGGGTGGGAACACTGAAGCTTTCTTT. Translation: CSANRGGNTEAFF.

This clonotype has only a few counts. The genes are TRBV20-1 and TRBJ2-1; 9 bases agree with TRBD2. V shed 3 bases, J shed 0 bases, and the junction held 9 bases outside the gene matches. CDR1 and CDR2 (germline): DFQATT, SNEGSKA (reference sequence). The CDR3 contains 17 residues. In DNA form, the CDR3 reads TGCAGTGCTAGGGGTGGTAGCGGGAGTAGCTCCTACAATGAGCAGTTCTTC. It encodes CSARGGSGSSSYNEQFF.

The rearrangement uses TRBV29-1 and TRBJ2-7; 7 positions agree with TRBD2. CDR1 is SQVTM, CDR2 ANQGSEA, per germline. V shed 4 bases and J 3 bases; nucleotides not matched to a gene: 12. The length of the CDR3 is 15 residues. The CDR3 region is CSVVGVGGRYYEQYF. CDR3 bases: TGCAGCGTTGTGGGGGTTGGCGGGAGATACTACGAGCAGTACTTC.